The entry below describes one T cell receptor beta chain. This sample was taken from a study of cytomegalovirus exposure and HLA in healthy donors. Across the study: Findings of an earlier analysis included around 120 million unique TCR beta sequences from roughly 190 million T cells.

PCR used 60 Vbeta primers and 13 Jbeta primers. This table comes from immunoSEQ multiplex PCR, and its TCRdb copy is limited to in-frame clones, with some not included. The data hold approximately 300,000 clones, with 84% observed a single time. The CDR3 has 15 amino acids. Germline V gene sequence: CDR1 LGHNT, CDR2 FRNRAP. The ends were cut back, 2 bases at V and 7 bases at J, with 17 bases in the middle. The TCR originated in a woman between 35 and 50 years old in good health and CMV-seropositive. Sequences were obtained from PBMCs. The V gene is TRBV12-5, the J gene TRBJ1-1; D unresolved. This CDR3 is CASGLPSGGRIEAFF. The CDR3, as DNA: TGTGCTAGTGGTTTGCCTAGTGGAGGAAGGATTGAAGCTTTCTTT. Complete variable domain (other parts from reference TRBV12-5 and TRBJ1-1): DARVTQTPRHKVTEMGQEVTMRCQPILGHNTVFWYRQTMMQGLELLAYFRNRAPLDDSGMPKDRFSAEMPDATLATLKIQPSEPRDSAVYFCASGLPSGGRIEAFFGQGTRLTVV.